Reported below is one T cell receptor (beta chain). Its antigen is not known. This sample was included in a study of cytomegalovirus exposure and HLA in healthy donors. The CDR3 has 13 amino acids. Germline-derived CDR1 and CDR2 are SGHDT and YYEEEE. In the PCR, 60 Vbeta and 13 Jbeta primers were used. Assay used: immunoSEQ multiplex PCR; TCRdb lists only in-frame clones, some missing. The sample consists of 100,000 or so clones, 65% to 90% of them appearing once. Study results and caveats: 87-base-pair reads could not separate some V segments, including TRBV6-2 and TRBV6-3. TCR sequences were mostly rare, though some public TCRs occurred in many donors. In a later analysis, donors in an Asian-associated ancestry cluster reportedly had fewer N-insertions in productive TCRs than the cohort mean.

Sequencing input: PBMCs. The V and J genes are TRBV5-6 and TRBJ2-5; no firm D call. The J call may be faulty, since TRBJ2-7 better matches the DNA end. This receptor was taken from a man younger than 45 in good health and CMV-seropositive. For the CDR3, the DNA is TGTGCCAGCAGCTTGGTACCGAGCTACGAGCAGTACTTC. Translating gives CASSLVPSYEQYF.